The present entry profiles one T cell receptor beta chain with its context. The authors' processing: For nucleated cells, counts were estimated from reference gene primer amplification. Sequencing used immunoSEQ multiplex PCR; TCRdb keeps in-frame clones, though not all of them. V, J and clone size are taken as reported in that table, and D and trimming were inferred from the DNA itself. The data contain some 320,000 clones, about 90% of them singletons. The data originate from a study of blood T cell repertoires in COVID-19. Turning to the study itself: Spain, Italy and the United States supplied samples that represented acute and convalescent COVID-19. PBMCs, B-cell-depleted T cells, or T cells were the source of the cDNA or gDNA that made up the material.

Symptom resolution, clearance, or two negative PCRs marked the recovered donors of Cohort 3. This receptor was obtained from a woman aged 25 to 39 who had recovered from COVID-19. The material sequenced was PBMCs or T cells enriched from blood (not recorded which).

The CDR3 loop reads CASANPQGLAGGNNEQFF. CDR3 sequence (DNA): TGTGCTAGTGCAAACCCTCAGGGACTAGCGGGGGGAAACAATGAGCAGTTCTTC. The V call is TRBV12-5, the J call TRBJ2-1; the match to TRBD2 covers 15 bases. V shed 7 bases and J 5 bases; nucleotides not matched to a gene: 12. The CDR3 is 18 residues long. Germline CDR1 is LGHNT and CDR2 is FRNRAP. The variable domain in full, completed from reference TRBV12-5 and TRBJ2-1, reads DARVTQTPRHKVTEMGQEVTMRCQPILGHNTVFWYRQTMMQGLELLAYFRNRAPLDDSGMPKDRFSAEMPDATLATLKIQPSEPRDSAVYFCASANPQGLAGGNNEQFFGPGTRLTVL.